What follows describes a single T cell receptor (beta chain). Its antigen is unidentified. The record originates from a study of T cell repertoires in cytomegalovirus infection. Study context: Both a matching HLA type and CMV infection were indicated by public TCR beta signatures.

This CDR3 is 18 amino acids long. The V segment lost 3 bases and the J segment 4 bases; nucleotides outside the gene matches: 7. General observations from the study: The response measured ex vivo was dominated by TCR beta clonotypes (HLA-C-restricted and CMV-specific).

Via MiXCR, TCRdb re-called the reads, giving one row per CDR3 protein. This sample yields some 900,000 distinct CDR3 sequences, of which about 31% are seen a single time; roughly 12% belongs to the top ten. The V and J genes are TRBV12-3 or TRBV12-4 and TRBJ2-2, with 14 bases that match TRBD2. This sample comprised cultured CD8+ T cells from PBMCs, obtained from culture after CMV antigen stimulation. This TCR was recovered from a human donor in good health (CMV status not recorded). Some clones in this sample may be carry-over from other donors' samples. In nucleotides, the CDR3 is TGTGCCAGCAGTTTTGGGACTAGCGGGGGCCCGTCCACCGGGGAGCTGTTTTTT. It is translated as CASSFGTSGGPSTGELFF.